This T cell receptor (beta chain) was documented in a study of blood T cell repertoires in COVID-19. Looking at the study overall: Spain, Italy and the United States supplied samples that represented acute and convalescent COVID-19. The cDNA or gDNA used as material had been derived from T cells, B-cell-depleted T cells, or PBMCs.

Germline V gene data show CDR1 as LGHNA and CDR2 as YSLEER. This CDR3 is built from 15 residues. V gave up 4 bases and J gave up 3 bases, with 13 bases separating them. Produced via immunoSEQ multiplex PCR; TCRdb's table is partial and in-frame only. The sample carries some 150,000 clones, about four fifths recorded once. V and J are TRBV4-3 and TRBJ1-5; possibly TRBD1 for D (6 bases). The sample was peripheral blood. This TCR derives from a man aged 55-75 years with acute or convalescent COVID-19. The CDR3 sequence is CASSRSAGDNQPQHF. CDR3 DNA sequence: TGCGCCAGCAGCCGCAGCGCAGGGGACAATCAGCCCCAGCATTTT.